A single sample is the source of the 14 T cell receptor beta chains below, sequenced in a study of blood T cell repertoires in COVID-19. Profiled with immunoSEQ multiplex PCR; TCRdb holds only in-frame clones, not every one. Counted here are some 350,000 clones, roughly nine tenths occurring once; the ten biggest clones make up approximately 3%. Source material: peripheral blood. Every receptor here comes from a woman in her thirties with COVID-19, enrolled during active disease.

This clone was seen only once. The chain joins TRBV10-3 to TRBJ2-7, with TRBD2 matching 7 bases. The junction had 6 bases not matched to a gene; V was cut back by 4 bases and J by 6 bases. In germline, CDR1 is ENHRY, CDR2 SYGVKD. The CDR3 is made up of 13 amino acids. CDR3 loop: CAISVRRELEQYV. CDR3 in DNA: TGTGCCATCAGTGTACGGCGGGAGCTCGAGCAGTACGTC.

The chain joins TRBV27 to TRBJ1-2, with unresolved D. The CDR3 covers 13 residues. CDR1 and CDR2 from the germline V gene are MNHEY and SMNVEV (reference sequence). Trimming removed 0 bases from V and 8 bases from J, with 10 bases in between. The CDR3 spells CASSLSPVGGYTF. As DNA, the CDR3 is TGTGCCAGCAGTTTATCCCCTGTCGGGGGCTACACCTTC.

The rearrangement links TRBV28 to TRBJ1-1, with a possible D match to TRBD1 (5 bases). Trimming pared 4 bases from V and 3 bases from J, leaving 24 bases between. The V gene's germline CDR1 is MDHEN and CDR2 SYDVKM. The CDR3 sequence is 18 residues long. CDR3: CASSSPWGRVGKDTEAFF. The CDR3 DNA reads as TGTGCCAGCAGTTCCCCCTGGGGCAGGGTGGGGAAGGACACTGAAGCTTTCTTT. Filled out from reference TRBV28 and TRBJ1-1, the complete variable domain reads DVKVTQSSRYLVKRTGEKVFLECVQDMDHENMFWYRQDPGLGLRLIYFSYDVKMKEKGDIPEGYSVSREKKERFSLILESASTNQTSMYLCASSSPWGRVGKDTEAFFGQGTRLTVV.

CDR3 region: CASSLDGPRYNEQFF. As DNA, the CDR3 is TGTGCCAGCAGCTTAGATGGTCCCAGATACAATGAGCAGTTCTTC. V gene TRBV13 combines with J gene TRBJ2-1; D not certain. The germline V gene has CDR1 PRHDT and CDR2 FYEKMQ (reference sequence). The CDR3 is 15 amino acids. V dropped 1 base and J dropped 4 bases, with 11 bases sitting between them.

The rearrangement uses TRBV10-3 and TRBJ2-1, with 13 bases aligning to TRBD2. This CDR3 has 15 amino acids. Per the germline V gene, CDR1 is ENHRY and CDR2 is SYGVKD. Trimming removed 7 bases from V and 3 bases from J; junction bases left unmatched: 3. CDR3 nucleotide sequence: TGTGCCATCACGCGGACTAGCGGGGGCTACAATGAGCAGTTCTTC. The encoded protein is CAITRTSGGYNEQFF.

V gene TRBV19 combines with J gene TRBJ2-7; D might be TRBD1 (6 bases). Germline loops: CDR1 LNHDA, CDR2 SQIVND (reference sequence). The CDR3 length is 14 residues. V gave up 6 bases and J gave up 0 bases, with 12 bases separating them. The DNA of the CDR3 is TGTGCCAGTAGGCAGGACAGAAGCTCCTACGAGCAGTACTTC. Translating gives CASRQDRSSYEQYF.

This chain joins TRBV24-1 and TRBJ2-1; D not resolved. Germline-derived CDR1 and CDR2 are KGHDR and SFDVKD. The length of the CDR3 is 18 residues. V was pared by 2 bases and J by 0 bases, with 16 bases between. The DNA for the CDR3 is TGTGCCACCAGTGATTCAAATACATGGTACGTCTCCTACAATGAGCAGTTCTTC. The encoded protein is CATSDSNTWYVSYNEQFF.

The chain carries TRBV5-1 and TRBJ1-5; 7 bases match TRBD1. V trimming: 1 base; J trimming: 6 bases; junction bases outside the gene matches: 10. In germline, CDR1 is SGHRS, CDR2 YFSETQ. CDR3 length: 16 amino acids. CDR3 DNA sequence: TGCGCCAGCAGCTTGTCAGGGACAGAGCCGTTTCAGCCCCAGCATTTT. Encoded protein: CASSLSGTEPFQPQHF.

The J gene is TRBJ2-5, the V gene TRBV4-2, with a weak D call TRBD2 (6 bases). Germline CDR1 and CDR2: LGHNA and YNFKEQ. This CDR3 has 15 amino acids. V lost 0 bases to trimming and J lost 5 bases, with 13 bases between them. The CDR3 here is CASSQDQRGAETQYF. Written as DNA, the CDR3 is TGTGCCAGCAGCCAAGATCAGCGCGGGGCGGAGACCCAGTACTTC.

CDR3 protein: CASTGGQANTEAFF. In DNA form, the CDR3 reads TGTGCCAGCACCGGGGGTCAGGCGAACACTGAAGCTTTCTTT. The chain combines TRBV2 with TRBJ1-1; possible D gene TRBD1, 5 bases. This CDR3 is built from 14 residues. CDR1 and CDR2 from the germline V gene are SNHLY and FYNNEI. V dropped 7 bases and J dropped 1 base, with 13 bases sitting between them.

The gene calls are TRBV7-8 and TRBJ2-7; 12 positions agree with TRBD1. There are 18 residues in the CDR3. Germline V CDR1 and CDR2: SGHVS, FQNEAQ. The J segment lost 4 bases and the V segment lost 0 bases, leaving 10 bases of the junction unmatched. CDR3 sequence: CASSLAKPGQGARYEQYF. The CDR3 DNA sequence: TGTGCCAGCAGCTTAGCCAAGCCGGGACAGGGGGCACGATACGAGCAGTACTTC. The variable domain in full, completed from reference TRBV7-8 and TRBJ2-7, reads GAGVSQSPRYKVAKRGQDVALRCDPISGHVSLFWYQQALGQGPEFLTYFQNEAQLDKSGLPSDRFFAERPEGSVSTLKIQRTQQEDSAVYLCASSLAKPGQGARYEQYFGPGTRLTVT.

The chain joins TRBV6-5 to TRBJ2-3; tentative D call: TRBD2 (6 bases). V lost 0 bases and J lost 3, with 10 bases in between. The CDR3 sequence is 15 residues long. Germline CDR1 MNHEY, CDR2 SVGAGI. The CDR3 nucleotides are TGTGCCAGCAGTTACTCCTGGGGGGAAACAGATACGCAGTATTTT. Translated: CASSYSWGETDTQYF.

V gene TRBV29-1 combines with J gene TRBJ1-1; 10 bases align to TRBD1. This CDR3 is 15 amino acids long. Per germline, CDR1 SQVTM and CDR2 ANQGSEA. After removal of 7 bases from V and 6 bases from J, the junction contained 14 bases not matched to a gene. The CDR3 loop is CSARGSVGQGAEAFF. CDR3 coding DNA: TGCAGCGCAAGGGGGAGCGTCGGACAGGGGGCTGAAGCTTTCTTT.

J is TRBJ2-2 and V is TRBV5-4; tentative D call: TRBD1 (6 bases). Germline CDR1 is SGHNT and CDR2 is YYREEE (reference sequence). The CDR3 has 15 residues. V lost 1 base and J 3 bases, leaving 10 bases between the germline ends. The CDR3 DNA sequence: TGTGCCAGCAGCTTGAAACAGGGTGACACCGGGGAGCTGTTTTTT. Translation: CASSLKQGDTGELFF.